The 27 T cell receptor beta chains reported below all come from one sample, sequenced in a study of cytotoxic CD8 clonotypes in ibrutinib-treated CLL (dated by TCRdb to the early 2020s). Interpreted using the paper, the time point label stands for: around 25 months on ibrutinib. The library was obtained by the immunoSEQ multiplex PCR assay. TCRdb stores this immuneACCESS table with in-frame sequences only. Part of the clones is absent; in the studies checked, under half of the shortfall reflects unresolved V genes, and no reason is known for the rest. The sample table shows some 200,000 clones, and over 60% are seen once. The ten largest make up 13% of the sample. Sample: PBMCs, taken after 24 months of ibrutinib treatment. The receptors shown here come from a human donor with chronic lymphocytic leukemia.

This sequence joins TRBV9 and TRBJ2-3, with 14 bases fitting TRBD2. V dropped 5 bases and J dropped 4; count of bases not matched to a gene: 3. CDR1 and CDR2 (germline): SGDLS, YYNGEE. This CDR3 spans 15 amino acids. This CDR3 reads CASSSTSGRADTQYF. The CDR3, as DNA: TGTGCCAGCAGTTCGACTAGCGGGAGGGCAGATACGCAGTATTTT.

V gene TRBV6-5 combines with J gene TRBJ2-7; D assignment may be TRBD1 or TRBD2 (5 bases each). The CDR3 extends over 13 amino acids. Germline V gives CDR1 MNHEY, CDR2 SVGAGI. Trimming stripped 6 bases from V and 2 bases from J, with 11 bases between. CDR3 in DNA: TGTGCCAGCAGGGGGACGTCGCCCTACGAGCAGTACTTC. This gives the protein CASRGTSPYEQYF.

CDR3 sequence: CASSLGWGAGTEAFF. The CDR3 region has the DNA TGTGCCAGCAGTTTAGGGTGGGGGGCTGGCACTGAAGCTTTCTTT. The V gene is TRBV27, the J gene TRBJ1-1, with D perhaps matching TRBD1 (6 bases). The V gene's germline CDR1 is MNHEY and CDR2 SMNVEV (reference sequence). CDR3 size: 15 residues. V lost 2 bases and J 4 bases, leaving 14 bases between the germline ends.

The genes are TRBV7-8 and TRBJ1-2; D is uncertain. The CDR3 covers 12 residues. The germline V gene encodes CDR1 SGHVS and CDR2 FQNEAQ. Trimming pared 3 bases from V and 8 bases from J, leaving 10 bases between. CDR3 nucleotides: TGTGCCAGCAGCTTGGCGGGAGGCGGCTACACCTTC. Its translation is CASSLAGGGYTF.

This CDR3 is CASSLPSTDTQYF. The DNA of the CDR3 is TGTGCCAGCAGCCTGCCTAGCACAGATACGCAGTATTTT. The chain has TRBV7-6 and TRBJ2-3; D call uncertain. The V end was cut by 5 bases, the J end by 0 bases, with 6 bases between. Germline CDR1 reads SGHVS; CDR2 reads FNYEAQ. The CDR3 has 13 residues.

V and J are TRBV4-2 and TRBJ2-7, with 11 bases lining up with TRBD1. Trimming cost V 3 bases and J 4 bases; bases outside gene matches: 5. The CDR3 loop spans 15 amino acids. Germline lookup yields CDR1 LGHNA and CDR2 YNFKEQ. The CDR3 region is CASSHLGQGAYEQYF. In DNA form, the CDR3 reads TGTGCCAGCAGCCACCTAGGACAGGGGGCTTACGAGCAGTACTTC.

The chain links TRBV7-2 to TRBJ2-7, with D uncertain. V was cut by 0 bases and J by 4 bases, with 10 bases left in between. The CDR3 consists of 14 residues. Looked up from germline, CDR1 is SGHTA and CDR2 is FQGNSA. The CDR3 DNA is TGTGCCAGCAGCTTAGCCCCGGGCCGGTACGAGCAGTACTTC. This encodes CASSLAPGRYEQYF.

This clone was recorded only once. The chain is built from TRBV4-1 and TRBJ2-7; D is perhaps TRBD1 (6 bases). The CDR3 length is 14 residues. Germline V gives CDR1 MGHRA, CDR2 YSYEKL. The V gene lost 6 bases and the J gene lost 3 bases, with 15 bases spanning the gap. CDR3: CASRRRDNYYEQYF. Written as DNA, the CDR3 is TGCGCCAGCAGACGCCGGGACAACTACTACGAGCAGTACTTC.

CDR3 sequence reads: CASSLLSGGDYEQYF. The DNA for the CDR3 is TGTGCCAGCAGTTTACTAAGCGGGGGGGACTACGAGCAGTACTTC. The rearrangement joins TRBV27 to TRBJ2-7; 10 bases align to TRBD2. J gave up 3 bases and V 2 bases, and 4 bases lay outside the gene matches. Germline lookup yields CDR1 MNHEY and CDR2 SMNVEV (reference sequence). The CDR3 runs to 15 residues.

The rearrangement joins TRBV27 to TRBJ1-1; weak D call: TRBD1 (5 bases). In germline, CDR1 is MNHEY, CDR2 SMNVEV (reference sequence). Trimming took off 5 bases at V and 0 bases at J, with 13 bases between the two ends. This CDR3 is built from 15 residues. The DNA for the CDR3 is TGTGCCAGCAGTGTCCGGGACTCCATGAACACTGAAGCTTTCTTT. Residues: CASSVRDSMNTEAFF.

The chain has TRBV30 and TRBJ2-7, with D maybe TRBD2 (6 bases). There are 17 residues in the CDR3. Germline V gives CDR1 GTSNPN, CDR2 SVGIG (reference sequence). Trimming took 0 bases from V and 4 from J, leaving 22 bases between them. The CDR3 nucleotides are TGTGCCTGGAGTGTACGGTGGGGGGTTGCGGAGGGTTACGAGCAGTACTTC. Its translation is CAWSVRWGVAEGYEQYF.

The V gene is TRBV18, the J gene TRBJ1-1, with D maybe TRBD1 (5 bases). Per the germline V gene, CDR1 is KGHSH and CDR2 is LQKENI. The CDR3 has 16 residues. The V end was cut by 0 bases, the J end by 0 bases, with 11 bases between. CDR3: CASSPPGRAVNTEAFF. In DNA form, the CDR3 reads TGTGCCAGCTCACCACCGGGCAGGGCAGTGAACACTGAAGCTTTCTTT.

The chain links TRBV9 to TRBJ2-5; 11 positions match TRBD2. Germline V gene lookup returns CDR1 SGDLS and CDR2 YYNGEE. Losses at the gene ends were 5 bases for V and 5 bases for J; bases not matched to a gene: 8. The CDR3 is 15 amino acids. This chain's CDR3 is CASRGPGTSGETQYF. In DNA, the CDR3 is TGTGCCAGCAGAGGACCCGGGACTAGCGGCGAGACCCAGTACTTC.

The V call is TRBV7-2, the J call TRBJ1-3, with D tentatively TRBD1 (5 bases). V shed 0 bases and J shed 1 base, with 7 bases lying between them. The CDR3 contains 15 residues. CDR1 and CDR2 (germline): SGHTA, FQGNSA. The CDR3 region has the DNA TGTGCCAGCAGCTTAGCAGGGGCTTCTGGAAACACCATATATTTT. Protein sequence: CASSLAGASGNTIYF.

The rearrangement joins TRBV10-3 to TRBJ2-7; 10 bases map to TRBD2. V dropped 1 base and J dropped 3; count of bases not matched to a gene: 3. This CDR3 is 15 amino acids long. Germline-derived CDR1 and CDR2 are ENHRY and SYGVKD. Written as DNA, the CDR3 is TGTGCCATCAGTGAGTTGCTAGCGGGGGACTACGAGCAGTACTTC. Translating it yields CAISELLAGDYEQYF.

V gene TRBV19 combines with J gene TRBJ2-7, with 8 positions matching TRBD2. Per the germline V gene, CDR1 is LNHDA and CDR2 is SQIVND (reference sequence). This CDR3 region has 15 residues. V dropped 7 bases and J dropped 2; count of bases not matched to a gene: 10. CDR3 nucleotides: TGTGCCAGTATTCTAGCGGGTATACCACCCTACGAGCAGTACTTC. Protein product: CASILAGIPPYEQYF.

This clone was counted a single time. The V call is TRBV6-6, the J call TRBJ2-2; D gene ambiguous. This CDR3 has 16 residues. The V and J ends lost 1 base and 0 bases respectively, with 9 bases between them. Germline-derived CDR1 and CDR2 are MNHNY and SVGAGI (reference sequence). CDR3 region: CASSYLDSANTGELFF. CDR3 coding DNA: TGTGCCAGCAGTTACTTGGATTCGGCGAACACCGGGGAGCTGTTTTTT.

V and J are TRBV6-5 and TRBJ2-1; D is unclear. CDR1 is MNHEY and CDR2 is SVGAGI in the germline V gene. The V end lost 0 bases, the J end lost 3 bases, and 3 bases lay between the germline ends. The CDR3 loop spans 13 amino acids. The chain's CDR3 is CASSYSLYNEQFF. CDR3 DNA: TGTGCCAGCAGTTACTCACTCTACAATGAGCAGTTCTTC.

This chain uses TRBV5-6 with TRBJ2-1, with unresolved D. The germline V gene encodes CDR1 SGHDT and CDR2 YYEEEE. The CDR3 is 15 residues long. Trimming cost V 4 bases and J 0 bases, with 11 bases left between them. The CDR3 loop reads CASSVLRSSYNEQFF. CDR3 in DNA: TGTGCCAGCAGCGTACTGCGGAGCTCCTACAATGAGCAGTTCTTC.

The chain couples TRBV6-5 to TRBJ2-1, with D hard to call. The CDR3 has 15 amino acids. Trimming shortened V by 6 bases and J by 7 bases, and 19 bases separated the two germline ends. Germline CDR1 and CDR2: MNHEY and SVGAGI. The CDR3 reads CASSPPLGFTNEQFF. For the CDR3, the DNA is TGTGCCAGCAGCCCCCCTTTGGGCTTTACAAATGAGCAGTTCTTC.

The rearrangement joins TRBV4-3 to TRBJ1-4; D gene ambiguous. Trimming left V 0 bases short and J 7 bases short, with 12 bases between. Germline V gene sequence: CDR1 LGHNA, CDR2 YSLEER. The CDR3 totals 15 residues. The CDR3 loop is CASSQDFGAREKLFF. CDR3 nucleotides: TGCGCCAGCAGCCAAGATTTCGGTGCTCGTGAAAAACTGTTTTTT.

This rearrangement joins TRBV7-9 to TRBJ2-3; D is ambiguous. Trimming shortened V by 2 bases and J by 6 bases, and 15 bases separated the two germline ends. From germline, CDR1 is SEHNR and CDR2 FQNEAQ (reference sequence). CDR3 size: 15 residues. CDR3 sequence reads: CASSLMDRVPDTQYF. For the CDR3, the DNA is TGTGCCAGCAGCTTAATGGACCGAGTCCCTGATACGCAGTATTTT.

This rearrangement joins TRBV30 to TRBJ1-2; TRBD1 matches at 9 bases. This CDR3 is 16 amino acids long. The V segment lost 2 bases and the J segment 7 bases; nucleotides outside the gene matches: 14. The V gene's germline CDR1 is GTSNPN and CDR2 SVGIG (reference sequence). CDR3: CAWSKPGQGLWSGYTF. In DNA, the CDR3 is TGTGCCTGGAGTAAGCCGGGACAGGGACTTTGGAGTGGCTACACCTTC.

The chain couples TRBV10-2 to TRBJ2-7; 7 nucleotides agree with TRBD1. The CDR3 has 16 residues. CDR1 WSHSY and CDR2 SAAADI come from the germline V gene. With V trimmed by 4 bases and J by 0 bases, 9 bases remained unmatched. CDR3 sequence (DNA): TGCGCCAGCAGTGGGGGACAGCAGCAGATCTCCTACGAGCAGTACTTC. Its translation: CASSGGQQQISYEQYF.

The chain is built from TRBV27 and TRBJ2-1; 7 positions agree with TRBD2. Germline assignment: CDR1 MNHEY and CDR2 SMNVEV (reference sequence). The V segment lost 7 bases and the J segment 0 bases; nucleotides outside the gene matches: 9. The CDR3 runs to 16 residues. The CDR3 nucleotides read TGTGCCAGCACCCCGGACGGGAGGCCCTCCTACAATGAGCAGTTCTTC. Residues: CASTPDGRPSYNEQFF.

V gene TRBV6-4 combines with J gene TRBJ2-2; 8 bases agree with TRBD1. This CDR3 has 15 amino acids. The V gene's germline CDR1 is MRHNA and CDR2 SNTAGT. With 7 bases clipped from V and 3 bases from J, the junction kept 7 bases outside the gene matches. The DNA for the CDR3 is TGTGCCAGCAAAGCGGACAGGGTGGACACCGGGGAGCTGTTTTTT. This gives the protein CASKADRVDTGELFF.

This chain uses TRBV19 with TRBJ2-3; D unresolved. Between the trimmed V and J ends, which lost 6 bases and 4 bases, there was a span of 11 bases. This CDR3 has 13 residues. Per germline, CDR1 LNHDA and CDR2 SQIVND (reference sequence). This CDR3 reads CASRKGGADTQYF. As DNA, the CDR3 is TGTGCCAGTAGGAAGGGTGGGGCAGATACGCAGTATTTT.